This TCR beta chain was recorded in a study of shared T cell receptors in the human thymus. The data were produced by immunoSEQ multiplex PCR, yet TCRdb's version contains in-frame clones alone and is incomplete. The sample consists of hundreds of thousands of clones, around 95% of them appearing once. From germline, CDR1 is SNHLY and CDR2 FYNNEI. Trimming cost V 0 bases and J 2 bases, with 10 bases left between them. CDR3 length equals 15 residues. Material: thymocytes. This clonotype originated in a human donor. The chain joins TRBV2 to TRBJ2-5, with D hard to call. Here the CDR3 DNA reads TGTGCCAGCAGTGAAGCGTCAGATTCGCAAGAGACCCAGTACTTC. This sequence encodes CASSEASDSQETQYF.